One sample yielded the 3 T cell receptor beta chains listed below, sequenced in a study of T cell repertoires and HLA-DP antigens. The antigens these receptors bind are not known. Sequencing was performed with immunoSEQ multiplex PCR; in TCRdb, only in-frame clones are kept and a portion is missing. The table has about 110,000 clones, over 90% seen once. The sample taken for sequencing was CD4+ T cells from PBMCs. The source is a woman aged 18-29 years in good health and CMV-seronegative.

V is TRBV28 and J is TRBJ1-5; 8 bases fit TRBD1. V dropped 3 bases and J dropped 6; count of bases not matched to a gene: 10. The germline CDR1 and CDR2 sequences are MDHEN and SYDVKM. The CDR3 runs to 16 residues. The CDR3 region is CASSFRTGGRGQPQHF. CDR3 DNA: TGTGCCAGCAGTTTCCGCACAGGGGGAAGAGGTCAGCCCCAGCATTTT.

This rearrangement joins TRBV7-2 to TRBJ2-4; D remains ambiguous. Germline values: CDR1 SGHTA, CDR2 FQGNSA. V was shortened by 3 bases and J by 6 bases, with 6 bases between the two germline ends. The CDR3 has 12 residues. This CDR3 is CASSFEGNIQYF. The CDR3 bases are TGTGCCAGCAGCTTCGAAGGAAACATTCAGTACTTC.

The chain has TRBV7-2 and TRBJ2-3; TRBD1 agrees at 9 bases. CDR1 and CDR2 from the germline V gene are SGHTA and FQGNSA. With 1 base clipped from V and 4 bases from J, the junction kept 3 bases outside the gene matches. The CDR3 loop spans 15 amino acids. The CDR3 spells CASSLGDRVPDTQYF. CDR3 DNA: TGTGCCAGCAGCTTAGGGGACAGGGTGCCAGATACGCAGTATTTT.